The 3 T cell receptor beta chains given below trace back to one sample, sequenced in a study of blood T cell repertoires in COVID-19. Clones were sequenced by immunoSEQ multiplex PCR, and TCRdb holds only the in-frame ones, with some missing. The sample holds around 150,000 clones, roughly 80% seen once. The sample comprised peripheral blood. Every receptor here comes from a man between 60 and 75 years old with acute or convalescent COVID-19.

V and J are TRBV2 and TRBJ1-2, with 10 bases lining up with TRBD1. The germline V gene has CDR1 SNHLY and CDR2 FYNNEI. J was trimmed by 0 bases and V by 5 bases; bases with no gene match: 3. This CDR3 spans 15 amino acids. The CDR3 DNA follows: TGTGCCAGCAGTCCAGGACAGGGGGCTAACTATGGCTACACCTTC. Translation: CASSPGQGANYGYTF.

J is TRBJ1-2 and V is TRBV12-3 or TRBV12-4; possibly TRBD1 for D (6 bases). V was clipped by 4 bases and J by 7 bases, with 13 bases between them. The CDR3 has 13 residues. CDR3 amino acids: CASSWEGESGYTF. CDR3 in DNA: TGTGCCAGCAGTTGGGAGGGGGAGTCTGGCTACACCTTC.

The chain is built from TRBV7-9 and TRBJ2-3; maybe TRBD1 (5 bases). The CDR3 is 15 amino acids. Germline CDR1 and CDR2: SEHNR and FQNEAQ (reference sequence). With 2 bases removed from V and 3 bases from J, the gap between germline ends came to 12 bases. CDR3 region: CASSLIQGSTDTQYF. In DNA, the CDR3 is TGTGCCAGCAGCTTAATCCAGGGAAGTACAGATACGCAGTATTTT.